What follows are 30 T cell receptor beta chains derived from one specimen sequenced in a study of T cell repertoires in cytomegalovirus infection. Antigens for these TCRs are unknown. TCRdb reprocessed the reads via MiXCR and lists one record per CDR3 protein. The sample consists of approximately 310,000 distinct CDR3 sequences, 20% to 30% of them appearing once. Sequenced here: cultured PBMCs, sampled from culture after CMV antigen stimulation. The receptors originated from a human donor in good health (CMV status not recorded). Some clones in this sample may be carry-over from other donors' samples.

The chain uses TRBV19 and TRBJ2-3; 12 nucleotides match TRBD2. The CDR3 length is 19 residues. Germline CDR1 LNHDA, CDR2 SQIVND (reference sequence). Unmatched junction bases numbered 17, after V lost 5 bases and J lost 5 bases. The CDR3 sequence: CASSRTQASGRAERDTQYF. The CDR3 DNA follows: TGTGCCAGTAGTCGTACCCAGGCTAGCGGGAGGGCTGAGAGAGATACGCAGTATTTT.

This sequence joins TRBV4-2 and TRBJ2-3, with D possibly being TRBD1 or TRBD2 (5 bases each). CDR3 length equals 17 residues. Looked up from germline, CDR1 is LGHNA and CDR2 is YNFKEQ. V was trimmed by 4 bases and J by 0 bases, leaving 17 bases between them. The CDR3 coding sequence is TGTGCCAGCAGCCGACCTTCCGGGACGGTCAGCACAGATACGCAGTATTTT. Its protein product is CASSRPSGTVSTDTQYF.

This rearrangement joins TRBV7-6 to TRBJ2-2; a weak D match, TRBD1 (5 bases). The CDR3 totals 13 residues. Germline lookup yields CDR1 SGHVS and CDR2 FNYEAQ. V lost 1 base, J lost 5 bases, and 5 bases lay in between. The CDR3 nucleotides are TGTGCCAGCAGCTTAGACAGGACCGGGGAGCTGTTTTTT. Its protein is CASSLDRTGELFF.

This clonotype was seen repeatedly, ten times or more. The chain couples TRBV7-8 to TRBJ2-3, with TRBD1 as a possible D gene (6 bases). The germline V and J ends were trimmed by 2 bases and 5 bases, with 11 bases remaining between them. CDR3 length: 14 amino acids. Germline CDR1 SGHVS, CDR2 FQNEAQ. CDR3 coding DNA: TGTGCCAGCAGCTTACTAGGGGGAAAAGATACGCAGTATTTT. It specifies CASSLLGGKDTQYF.

This clonotype appeared a single time. The chain carries TRBV5-1 and TRBJ2-7; D unresolved. This CDR3 contains 12 residues. The V gene lost 0 bases and the J gene lost 3 bases, with 4 bases spanning the gap. Germline-derived CDR1 and CDR2 are SGHRS and YFSETQ. The CDR3 DNA is TGCGCCAGCAGCTTGGTCTTCTACGAGCAGTACGTC. Protein product: CASSLVFYEQYV.

This clonotype has more than one count but fewer than ten. This chain links TRBV11-3 with TRBJ2-1; D is uncertain. Germline lookup yields CDR1 SGHNT and CDR2 YENEEA. The CDR3 sequence is 14 residues long. V was clipped by 1 base and J by 5 bases, with 9 bases between them. CDR3 bases: TGTGCCAGCAGCTTAGTCGGTAACAACAATGAGCAGTTCTTC. Encoded protein: CASSLVGNNNEQFF.

This rearrangement joins TRBV28 to TRBJ1-2; 11 bases are a match to TRBD1. Per germline, CDR1 MDHEN and CDR2 SYDVKM. The CDR3 loop spans 17 amino acids. Trimming removed 7 bases from V and 4 bases from J; junction bases left unmatched: 14. The CDR3 sequence is CASIKTTGTGGSYGYTF. The CDR3 DNA is TGTGCCAGCATTAAAACAACCGGGACAGGGGGGAGCTATGGCTACACCTTC.

This clonotype was seen a few times. The rearrangement joins TRBV11-1 to TRBJ1-1; no firm D call. The CDR3 contains 16 residues. V was shortened by 4 bases and J by 4 bases, with 19 bases between the two germline ends. The germline V gene encodes CDR1 SGHAT and CDR2 FQDESV (reference sequence). The CDR3 reads CASSYSWAGFGTEAFF. The DNA of the CDR3 is TGTGCCAGCAGCTACTCTTGGGCGGGTTTTGGCACTGAAGCTTTCTTT.

The J gene is TRBJ2-7, the V gene TRBV15; the D gene is possibly TRBD1 (6 bases). Germline V gene sequence: CDR1 LNHNV, CDR2 YYDKDF (reference sequence). With 3 bases removed from V and 0 bases from J, the gap between germline ends came to 9 bases. The length of the CDR3 is 14 residues. The CDR3 region is CATSRTGFSYEQYF. The CDR3, as DNA: TGTGCCACCAGCAGGACAGGTTTCTCCTACGAGCAGTACTTC.

The chain combines TRBV12-3 or TRBV12-4 with TRBJ1-2; D is uncertain. Trimming took 4 bases from V and 5 from J, leaving 11 bases between them. The CDR3 runs to 13 residues. Here the CDR3 DNA reads TGTGCCAGCAGTTACGGCCCGGAGTATGGCTACACCTTC. It codes for CASSYGPEYGYTF.

The rearrangement links TRBV29-1 to TRBJ2-1; 7 nucleotides agree with TRBD2. The CDR3 is made up of 14 amino acids. V was pared by 1 base and J by 7 bases, with 7 bases of the junction left unmatched. Germline lookup yields CDR1 SQVTM and CDR2 ANQGSEA. The CDR3 region has the DNA TGCAGCGTTGAAGTTAGCGGGTTAGCGAATGAGCAGTTCTTC. Encoded protein: CSVEVSGLANEQFF.

This clonotype occurred a few times. This chain links TRBV4-1 with TRBJ2-3; 9 nucleotides align to TRBD2. There are 15 residues in the CDR3. CDR1 and CDR2 from the germline V gene are MGHRA and YSYEKL. With V trimmed by 1 base and J by 4 bases, 3 bases remained unmatched. DNA for the CDR3: TGCGCCAGCAGCCAAGTTAGCGGGAGTGCAGATACGCAGTATTTT. This encodes CASSQVSGSADTQYF.

This clonotype was detected many times. The CDR3 is CASSLEDWAGYTF. CDR3 sequence (DNA): TGTGCCAGCAGCTTGGAGGACTGGGCTGGCTACACCTTC. The rearrangement joins TRBV7-9 to TRBJ1-2; D unclear. With 3 bases removed from V and 7 bases from J, the gap between germline ends came to 12 bases. The CDR3 has 13 amino acids. The germline gives CDR1 SEHNR, CDR2 FQNEAQ (reference sequence). Based on the CDR3 plus reference TRBV7-9 and TRBJ1-2, the full variable domain is DTGVSQNPRHKITKRGQNVTFRCDPISEHNRLYWYRQTLGQGPEFLTYFQNEAQLEKSRLLSDRFSAERPKGSFSTLEIQRTEQGDSAMYLCASSLEDWAGYTFGSGTRLTVV.

This clonotype came up many times. The CDR3, as DNA: TGTGCCAGCAGCTTAGGGTTAATGAACACTGAAGCTTTCTTT. It is translated as CASSLGLMNTEAFF. The rearrangement joins TRBV7-2 to TRBJ1-1; D unresolved. Germline values: CDR1 SGHTA, CDR2 FQGNSA. The ends were cut back, 1 base at V and 0 bases at J, with 6 bases in the middle. The CDR3 loop spans 14 amino acids.

The chain uses TRBV12-3 or TRBV12-4 and TRBJ1-4; 7 bases map to TRBD1. The CDR3 consists of 14 residues. V lost 3 bases to trimming and J lost 7 bases; unmatched junction nucleotides: 5. As DNA, the CDR3 is TGTGCCAGCAGTTTCCGGGACAGTTTTGAAAAACTGTTTTTT. Encoded protein: CASSFRDSFEKLFF.

The chain combines TRBV6-5 with TRBJ2-5; the D is unclear. Germline lookup yields CDR1 MNHEY and CDR2 SVGAGI. Trimming took off 2 bases at V and 0 bases at J, with 10 bases between the two ends. CDR3 length equals 15 residues. The CDR3 bases are TGTGCCAGCAGTTACCTCCGTTTTTACCAAGAGACCCAGTACTTC. Encoded protein: CASSYLRFYQETQYF.

This clonotype was found many times. The chain combines TRBV7-2 with TRBJ1-1; D may be TRBD1 (5 bases). CDR1 SGHTA and CDR2 FQGNSA come from the germline V gene. Trimming took off 7 bases at V and 2 bases at J, with 14 bases between the two ends. The CDR3 is 14 amino acids. For the CDR3, the DNA is TGTGCCAGCACCCTCGGGGGGGTAAACACTGAAGCTTTCTTT. It is translated as CASTLGGVNTEAFF.

There are a few counts of this clonotype. V and J are TRBV7-2 and TRBJ2-3, with D uncertain. The V gene lost 1 base and the J gene lost 2 bases, with 13 bases spanning the gap. Germline CDR1 is SGHTA and CDR2 is FQGNSA. The CDR3 runs 16 residues. CDR3 in amino acids: CASSLETLRHTDTQYF. The CDR3, as DNA: TGTGCCAGCAGCTTAGAGACCCTAAGGCACACAGATACGCAGTATTTT.

This clonotype was counted ten times or more. The chain recombines TRBV6-2 or TRBV6-3 with TRBJ2-3, with D perhaps TRBD1 or TRBD2 (5 bases each). V was clipped by 2 bases and J by 0 bases, with 15 bases between them. The CDR3 spans 17 residues. Germline V gives CDR1 MNHEY, CDR2 SVGEGT. Here the CDR3 DNA reads TGTGCCAGCAGTTACCTCGGGGCTAGCCTTAGCACAGATACGCAGTATTTT. Protein product: CASSYLGASLSTDTQYF.

The V gene is TRBV28, the J gene TRBJ1-4, with D possibly being TRBD1 (5 bases). CDR3 size: 15 residues. Germline CDR1 is MDHEN and CDR2 is SYDVKM. The V end lost 4 bases, the J end lost 5 bases, and 14 bases lay between the germline ends. In DNA, the CDR3 is TGTGCCAGCAGTTCTGCCGGGACGGAAAATGAAAAACTGTTTTTT. Protein sequence: CASSSAGTENEKLFF. Filled out from reference TRBV28 and TRBJ1-4, the complete variable domain reads DVKVTQSSRYLVKRTGEKVFLECVQDMDHENMFWYRQDPGLGLRLIYFSYDVKMKEKGDIPEGYSVSREKKERFSLILESASTNQTSMYLCASSSAGTENEKLFFGSGTQLSVL.

This clonotype came up many times. The chain recombines TRBV7-2 with TRBJ1-3; tentative D call: TRBD1 (6 bases). Germline-derived CDR1 and CDR2 are SGHTA and FQGNSA. Trimming shortened V by 8 bases and J by 0 bases, and 17 bases separated the two germline ends. The CDR3 length is 16 residues. The CDR3 protein is CASAEGGRLSGNTIYF. The CDR3 bases are TGTGCCAGCGCAGAGGGGGGACGGCTCTCTGGAAACACCATATATTTT.

The chain joins TRBV12-3 or TRBV12-4 to TRBJ2-1, with D hard to call. The CDR3 totals 15 residues. The V end lost 2 bases, the J end lost 5 bases, and 13 bases lay between the germline ends. The chain's CDR3 is CASSLIFRRNNEQFF. In DNA, the CDR3 is TGTGCCAGCAGTTTAATATTCAGAAGAAACAATGAGCAGTTCTTC.

The chain employs TRBV11-2 and TRBJ2-2; TRBD2 matches 15 bases. Germline CDR1 SGHAT, CDR2 FQNNGV. The J segment lost 3 bases and the V segment lost 3 bases, leaving 14 bases of the junction unmatched. The CDR3 consists of 21 residues. This CDR3 reads CASSLGRMGLAGGRDTGELFF. The CDR3 DNA sequence: TGTGCCAGCAGCTTGGGAAGAATGGGACTAGCGGGAGGTCGGGACACCGGGGAGCTGTTTTTT.

This chain connects TRBV2 to TRBJ2-5; 10 bases map to TRBD1. Germline-derived CDR1 and CDR2 are SNHLY and FYNNEI. Trimming at V came to 6 bases and at J to 3 bases, leaving 4 bases not matched to a gene. CDR3 length equals 14 residues. The CDR3, as DNA: TGTGCCAGCAGGGCCGGGACAGGGGAAGAGACCCAGTACTTC. Translation gives CASRAGTGEETQYF.

Only a few counts were recorded for this clonotype. This chain joins TRBV5-1 and TRBJ2-5, with 8 bases aligning to TRBD1. CDR1 is SGHRS, CDR2 YFSETQ, per germline. The CDR3 is made up of 14 amino acids. Trimming removed 0 bases from V and 2 bases from J; junction bases left unmatched: 0. DNA for the CDR3: TGCGCCAGCAGCTTGGACAGGGGGCAAGAGACCCAGTACTTC. This gives the protein CASSLDRGQETQYF.

This chain uses TRBV11-2 with TRBJ2-3; TRBD2 matches 9 bases. CDR3 size: 16 residues. With 5 bases clipped from V and 7 bases from J, the junction kept 13 bases outside the gene matches. The germline CDR1 and CDR2 sequences are SGHAT and FQNNGV. The CDR3 nucleotides read TGTGCCAGCAGCCCTTTAACTAGCGGGCTCCCTTATACGCAGTATTTT. Amino acids: CASSPLTSGLPYTQYF.

V is TRBV11-2 and J is TRBJ1-1, with D uncertain. The CDR3 is 14 amino acids. Germline CDR1 reads SGHAT; CDR2 reads FQNNGV. V lost 5 bases to trimming and J lost 6 bases, with 16 bases between them. The CDR3 DNA reads TGTGCCAGCAGCACACGAGGCGGGGTCCCTGAAGCTTTCTTT. Amino acids: CASSTRGGVPEAFF.

This clonotype was counted a few times. The chain employs TRBV5-4 and TRBJ2-5, with 7 bases identical to TRBD1. Per germline, CDR1 SGHNT and CDR2 YYREEE (reference sequence). This CDR3 is 16 amino acids long. Unmatched junction bases numbered 14, after V lost 4 bases and J lost 5 bases. This CDR3 is CASSGRTGAIGETQYF. In DNA, the CDR3 is TGTGCCAGCAGCGGCCGGACAGGAGCGATTGGGGAGACCCAGTACTTC.

J is TRBJ1-1 and V is TRBV29-1; D possibly corresponds to TRBD1 (6 bases). CDR1 and CDR2 from the germline V gene are SQVTM and ANQGSEA. The CDR3 has 11 residues. The ends were cut back, 7 bases at V and 1 base at J, with 7 bases in the middle. The DNA of the CDR3 is TGCAGCGGGGACAAGAACACTGAAGCTTTCTTT. It yields the protein CSGDKNTEAFF.

This rearrangement joins TRBV28 to TRBJ1-1; no firm D call. From germline, CDR1 is MDHEN and CDR2 SYDVKM. The CDR3 is 13 residues long. V was cut by 5 bases and J by 4 bases, with 11 bases left in between. CDR3 DNA: TGTGCCAGCAGTCCAAACGTGGTCACTGAAGCTTTCTTT. Its translation: CASSPNVVTEAFF.